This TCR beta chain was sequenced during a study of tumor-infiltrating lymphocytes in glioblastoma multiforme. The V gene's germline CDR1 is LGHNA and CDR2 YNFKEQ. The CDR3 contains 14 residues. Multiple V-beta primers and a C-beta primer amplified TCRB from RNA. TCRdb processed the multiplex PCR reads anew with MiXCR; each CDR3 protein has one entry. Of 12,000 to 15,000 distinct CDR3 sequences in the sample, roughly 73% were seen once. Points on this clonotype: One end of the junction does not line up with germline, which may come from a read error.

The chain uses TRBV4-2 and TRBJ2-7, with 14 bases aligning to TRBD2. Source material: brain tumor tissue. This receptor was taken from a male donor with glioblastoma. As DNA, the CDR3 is TGTGCCAGCGGTGGAATCGGGACTAGCGGGAGTTATCGCTTC. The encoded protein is CASGGIGTSGSYRF.